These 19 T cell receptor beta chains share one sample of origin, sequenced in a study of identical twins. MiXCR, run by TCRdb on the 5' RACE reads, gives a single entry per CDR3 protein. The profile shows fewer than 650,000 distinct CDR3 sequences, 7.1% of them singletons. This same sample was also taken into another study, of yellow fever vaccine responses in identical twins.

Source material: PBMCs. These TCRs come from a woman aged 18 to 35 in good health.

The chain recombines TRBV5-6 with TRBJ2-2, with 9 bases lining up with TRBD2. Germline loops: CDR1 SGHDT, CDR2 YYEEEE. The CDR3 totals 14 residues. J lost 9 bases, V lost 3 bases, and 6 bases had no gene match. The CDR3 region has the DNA TGTGCCAGCAGCTGGGGGACTAGCTTCCGGGAGCTGTTTTTT. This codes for CASSWGTSFRELFF.

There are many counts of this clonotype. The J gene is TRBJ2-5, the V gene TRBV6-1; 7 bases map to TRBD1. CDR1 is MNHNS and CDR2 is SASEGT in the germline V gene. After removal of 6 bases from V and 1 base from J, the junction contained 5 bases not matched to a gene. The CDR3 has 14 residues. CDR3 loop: CASSLRDSQETQYF. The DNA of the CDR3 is TGTGCCAGCAGCCTCAGGGACAGCCAAGAGACCCAGTACTTC.

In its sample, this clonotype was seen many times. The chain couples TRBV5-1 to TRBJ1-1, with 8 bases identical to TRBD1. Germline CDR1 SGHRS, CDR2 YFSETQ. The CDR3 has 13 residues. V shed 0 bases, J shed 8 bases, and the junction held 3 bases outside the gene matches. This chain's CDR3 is CASSLDRDREAFF. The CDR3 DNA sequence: TGCGCCAGCAGCTTGGACCGGGACAGGGAAGCTTTCTTT.

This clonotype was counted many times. CDR3 nucleotides: TGTGCCAGCAGTTCCCTAGGGACTAGCGGGGGAAATGAGCAGTTCTTC. Amino acid sequence: CASSSLGTSGGNEQFF. The rearrangement uses TRBV12-3 or TRBV12-4 and TRBJ2-1; 14 positions match TRBD2. The ends lost 4 bases at V and 7 bases at J; junction bases unmatched: 6. There are 16 residues in the CDR3.

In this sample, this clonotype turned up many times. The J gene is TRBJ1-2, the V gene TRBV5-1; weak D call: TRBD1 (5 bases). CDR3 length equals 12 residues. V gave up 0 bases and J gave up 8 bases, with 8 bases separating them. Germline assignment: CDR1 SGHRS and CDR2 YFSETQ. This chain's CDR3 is CASSLVGVGYTF. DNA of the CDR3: TGCGCCAGCAGCTTGGTGGGGGTCGGCTACACCTTC.

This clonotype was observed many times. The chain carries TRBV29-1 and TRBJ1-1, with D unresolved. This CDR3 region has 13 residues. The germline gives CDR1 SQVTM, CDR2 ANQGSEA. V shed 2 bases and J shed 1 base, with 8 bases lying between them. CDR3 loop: CSVERQKNTEAFF. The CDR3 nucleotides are TGCAGCGTTGAAAGGCAGAAGAACACTGAAGCTTTCTTT. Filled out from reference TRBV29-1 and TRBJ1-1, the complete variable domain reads SAVISQKPSRDICQRGTSLTIQCQVDSQVTMMFWYRQQPGQSLTLIATANQGSEATYESGFVIDKFPISRPNLTFSTLTVSNMSPEDSSIYLCSVERQKNTEAFFGQGTRLTVV.

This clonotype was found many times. CDR3 in amino acids: CASSPGRGPGTDTQYF. Written as DNA, the CDR3 is TGTGCCAGCAGCCCGGGACGGGGGCCGGGCACAGATACGCAGTATTTT. The rearrangement uses TRBV12-3 or TRBV12-4 and TRBJ2-3; D may be TRBD1 or TRBD2 (6 bases each). The V and J ends lost 6 bases and 1 base respectively, with 17 bases between them. This CDR3 comprises 16 residues.

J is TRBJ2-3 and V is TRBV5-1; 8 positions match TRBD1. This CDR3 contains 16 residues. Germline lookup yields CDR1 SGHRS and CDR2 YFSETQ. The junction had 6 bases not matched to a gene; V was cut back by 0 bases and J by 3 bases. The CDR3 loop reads CASSLGGRGRTDTQYF. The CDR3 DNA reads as TGCGCCAGCAGCTTGGGAGGCAGGGGGCGGACAGATACGCAGTATTTT.

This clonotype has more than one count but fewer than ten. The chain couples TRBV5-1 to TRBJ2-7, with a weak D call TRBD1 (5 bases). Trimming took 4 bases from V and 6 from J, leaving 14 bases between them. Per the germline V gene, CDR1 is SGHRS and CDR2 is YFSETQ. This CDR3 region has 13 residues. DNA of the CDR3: TGCGCCAGCAGCATGTTCAGGGTAAGCGAGCAGTACTTC. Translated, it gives CASSMFRVSEQYF.

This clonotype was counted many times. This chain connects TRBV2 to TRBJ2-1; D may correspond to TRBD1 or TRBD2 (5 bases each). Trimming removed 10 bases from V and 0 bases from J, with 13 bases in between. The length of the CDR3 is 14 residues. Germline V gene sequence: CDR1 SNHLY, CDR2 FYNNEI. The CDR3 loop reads CAIPAGSSYNEQFF. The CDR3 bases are TGTGCCATCCCGGCAGGGAGCTCCTACAATGAGCAGTTCTTC.

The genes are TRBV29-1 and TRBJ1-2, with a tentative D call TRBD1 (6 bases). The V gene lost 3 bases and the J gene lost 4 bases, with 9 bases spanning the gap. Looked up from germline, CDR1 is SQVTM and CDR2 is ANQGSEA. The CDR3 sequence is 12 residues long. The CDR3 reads CSVEDRPYGYTF. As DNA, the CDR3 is TGCAGCGTTGAGGACAGACCCTATGGCTACACCTTC.

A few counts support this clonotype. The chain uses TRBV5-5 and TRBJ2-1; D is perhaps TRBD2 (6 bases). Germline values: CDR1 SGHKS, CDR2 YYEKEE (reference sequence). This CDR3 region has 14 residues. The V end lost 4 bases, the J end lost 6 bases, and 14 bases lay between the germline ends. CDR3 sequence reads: CASSQFGSSNEQFF. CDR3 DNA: TGTGCCAGCAGCCAGTTCGGGAGCTCCAATGAGCAGTTCTTC.

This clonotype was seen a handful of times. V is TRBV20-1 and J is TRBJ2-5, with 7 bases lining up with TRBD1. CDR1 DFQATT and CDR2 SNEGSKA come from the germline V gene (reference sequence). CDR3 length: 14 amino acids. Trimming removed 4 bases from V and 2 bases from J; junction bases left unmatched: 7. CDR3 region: CSATRQGSQETQYF. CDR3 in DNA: TGCAGTGCTACGAGACAGGGATCGCAAGAGACCCAGTACTTC.

The CDR3 sequence is CSATPGQGVQETQYF. The CDR3 DNA reads TGCAGTGCTACGCCTGGACAGGGCGTCCAAGAGACCCAGTACTTC. The gene calls are TRBV20-1 and TRBJ2-5; TRBD1 matches at 8 bases. CDR1 and CDR2 (germline): DFQATT, SNEGSKA (reference sequence). This CDR3 region has 15 residues. V trimming: 4 bases; J trimming: 1 base; junction bases outside the gene matches: 8.

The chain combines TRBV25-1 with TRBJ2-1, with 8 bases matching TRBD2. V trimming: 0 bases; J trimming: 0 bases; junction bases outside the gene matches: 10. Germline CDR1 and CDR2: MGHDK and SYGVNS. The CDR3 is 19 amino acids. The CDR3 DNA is TGTGCCAGCAGTGAATACCTTGGAGTAGCGGGGACCTCCTACAATGAGCAGTTCTTC. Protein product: CASSEYLGVAGTSYNEQFF.

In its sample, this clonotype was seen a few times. This chain's CDR3 is CASSVGTGFGNEQFF. CDR3 DNA: TGTGCCAGCAGTGTCGGGACAGGGTTCGGCAATGAGCAGTTCTTC. The chain employs TRBV27 and TRBJ2-1; 9 bases are a match to TRBD1. The ends lost 5 bases at V and 6 bases at J; junction bases unmatched: 8. Germline assignment: CDR1 MNHEY and CDR2 SMNVEV (reference sequence). The CDR3 totals 15 residues.

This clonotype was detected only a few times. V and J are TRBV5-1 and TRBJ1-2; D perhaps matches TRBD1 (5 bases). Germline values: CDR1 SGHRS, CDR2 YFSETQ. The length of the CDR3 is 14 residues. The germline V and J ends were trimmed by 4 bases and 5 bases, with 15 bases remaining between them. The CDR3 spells CASSGGAPVYGYTF. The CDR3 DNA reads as TGCGCCAGCAGCGGGGGAGCTCCCGTTTATGGCTACACCTTC.

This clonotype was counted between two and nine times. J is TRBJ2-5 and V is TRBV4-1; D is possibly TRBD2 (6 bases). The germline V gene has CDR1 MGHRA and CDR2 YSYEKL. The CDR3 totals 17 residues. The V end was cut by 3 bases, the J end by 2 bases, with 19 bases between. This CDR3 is CASSQRSGQGRQETQYF. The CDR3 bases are TGCGCCAGCAGCCAGCGCAGCGGGCAGGGAAGACAAGAGACCCAGTACTTC.

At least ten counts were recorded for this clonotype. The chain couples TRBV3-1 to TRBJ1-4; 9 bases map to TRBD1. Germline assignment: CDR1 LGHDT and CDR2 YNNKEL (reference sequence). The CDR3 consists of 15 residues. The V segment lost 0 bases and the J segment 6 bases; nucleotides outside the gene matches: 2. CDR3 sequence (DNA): TGTGCCAGCAGCCAAGATTGGACAGGGGATGAAAAACTGTTTTTT. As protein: CASSQDWTGDEKLFF.